Presented here are 8 T cell receptor beta chains from one specimen sequenced in a study of blood T cell repertoires in COVID-19. TCRdb keeps only in-frame clones here, not all; method: immunoSEQ multiplex PCR. The sample contains fewer than 90,000 clones, around 72% of which appear only once. The source material was peripheral blood. All receptors derive from a woman of 80 years or more with acute or convalescent COVID-19.

V and J are TRBV7-2 and TRBJ1-1; D might be TRBD1 (5 bases). V was shortened by 3 bases and J by 4 bases, with 15 bases between the two germline ends. CDR3 length: 15 residues. Germline V gene sequence: CDR1 SGHTA, CDR2 FQGNSA. The CDR3 region has the DNA TGTGCCAGCAGCTTCCCCACAGGTCGCGGCACTGAAGCTTTCTTT. It codes for CASSFPTGRGTEAFF.

CDR3 loop: CASSLNTGGEETQYF. The CDR3 nucleotides read TGCGCCAGCAGCCTAAATACAGGGGGCGAAGAGACCCAGTACTTC. The rearrangement links TRBV5-1 to TRBJ2-5, with TRBD1 matching over 9 bases. The CDR3 spans 15 residues. Looked up from germline, CDR1 is SGHRS and CDR2 is YFSETQ. With 4 bases clipped from V and 3 bases from J, the junction kept 7 bases outside the gene matches.

The chain joins TRBV9 to TRBJ2-1; D perhaps matches TRBD2 (7 bases). The CDR3 length is 17 residues. Trimming stripped 0 bases from V and 4 bases from J, with 17 bases between. Germline V CDR1 and CDR2: SGDLS, YYNGEE. CDR3 loop: CASSVAGGGGKYNEQFF. CDR3 bases: TGTGCCAGCAGCGTAGCTGGGGGCGGGGGCAAGTACAATGAGCAGTTCTTC.

The chain links TRBV7-2 to TRBJ1-2, with 9 bases aligning to TRBD1. CDR1 and CDR2 (germline): SGHTA, FQGNSA. V trimming: 5 bases; J trimming: 8 bases; junction bases outside the gene matches: 15. The CDR3 totals 16 residues. The CDR3 is CASSLPPGGQGRGYTF. The CDR3 DNA is TGTGCCAGCAGCCTACCTCCGGGGGGACAGGGTCGAGGCTACACCTTC.

This chain joins TRBV25-1 and TRBJ1-2, with D possibly being TRBD1 (6 bases). CDR3 size: 15 residues. Germline CDR1 and CDR2: MGHDK and SYGVNS. The V end was cut by 0 bases, the J end by 8 bases, with 16 bases between. The DNA of the CDR3 is TGTGCCAGCAGTGAATATAAGGGGGAGTTGGAGGGCTACACCTTC. As protein: CASSEYKGELEGYTF.

This sequence joins TRBV11-2 and TRBJ1-2, with no clear D. The germline V gene has CDR1 SGHAT and CDR2 FQNNGV. The CDR3 has 14 amino acids. V was clipped by 0 bases and J by 8 bases, with 13 bases between them. Here the CDR3 reads CASSLDLAVPGYTF. The CDR3 coding sequence is TGTGCCAGCAGCTTAGACCTCGCGGTCCCAGGCTACACCTTC.

V is TRBV3-1 (or the pseudogene TRBV3-2) and J is TRBJ1-4; D is ambiguous. The germline gives CDR1 LGHDT, CDR2 YNNKEL (reference sequence). This CDR3 contains 13 residues. Trimming stripped 8 bases from V and 5 bases from J, with 12 bases between. The CDR3 coding sequence is TGTGCCAGCCGGAGGGCCCTAAATGAAAAACTGTTTTTT. Its protein product is CASRRALNEKLFF.

The DNA for the CDR3 is TGTGCCAGCAGCTTAGGGGACAGGGCGAGAAGCTACACCTTC. Protein sequence: CASSLGDRARSYTF. V gene TRBV7-2 combines with J gene TRBJ1-2; 9 positions match TRBD1. The V gene end was trimmed by 1 base and the J gene end by 9 bases; junction bases not matched to a gene: 6. This CDR3 comprises 14 residues. Germline V gene data show CDR1 as SGHTA and CDR2 as FQGNSA.